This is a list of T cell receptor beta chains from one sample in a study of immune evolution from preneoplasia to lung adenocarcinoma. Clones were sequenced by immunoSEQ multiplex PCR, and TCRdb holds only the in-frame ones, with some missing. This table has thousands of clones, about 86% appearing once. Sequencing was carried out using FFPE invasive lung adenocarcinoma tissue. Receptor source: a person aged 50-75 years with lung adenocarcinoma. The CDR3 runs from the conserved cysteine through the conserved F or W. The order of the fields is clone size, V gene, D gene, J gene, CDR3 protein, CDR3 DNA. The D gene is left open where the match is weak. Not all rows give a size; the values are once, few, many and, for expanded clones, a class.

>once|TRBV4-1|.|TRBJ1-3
CASSQEADSGNTIYF
TGCGCCAGCAGCCAAGAAGCAGACTCTGGAAACACCATATATTTT
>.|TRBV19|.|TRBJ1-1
CASSIVDGGWGTEAFF
TGTGCCAGTAGTATAGTGGATGGAGGCTGGGGCACTGAAGCTTTCTTT
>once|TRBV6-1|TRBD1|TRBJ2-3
CASSRGQDTDTQYF
TGTGCCAGCAGTAGGGGACAGGACACAGATACGCAGTATTTT
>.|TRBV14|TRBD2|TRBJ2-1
CASFPSGGPDNEQFF
TGTGCCAGCTTTCCTAGCGGAGGTCCCGACAATGAGCAGTTCTTC
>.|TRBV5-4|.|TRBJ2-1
CASSLSGARNNEQFF
TGTGCCAGCAGCTTATCGGGGGCCCGAAACAATGAGCAGTTCTTC
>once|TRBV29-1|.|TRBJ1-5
CSVADSNQPQHF
TGCAGCGTTGCCGATAGCAATCAGCCCCAGCATTTT
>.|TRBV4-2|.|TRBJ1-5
CASSQDGPAANQPQHF
TGTGCCAGCAGCCAAGACGGACCGGCCGCCAATCAGCCCCAGCATTTT
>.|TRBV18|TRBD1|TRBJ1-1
CASSSQPGQGEDTEAFF
TGTGCCAGCTCATCCCAACCGGGACAGGGGGAGGACACTGAAGCTTTCTTT
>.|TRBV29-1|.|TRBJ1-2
CSVEDANNYGYTF
TGCAGCGTCGAGGACGCGAATAACTATGGCTACACCTTC
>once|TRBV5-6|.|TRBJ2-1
CASRGGHPTGPQFF
TGTGCCAGCCGAGGGGGACACCCCACCGGGCCGCAGTTCTTC
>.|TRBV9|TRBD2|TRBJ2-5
CASSLSGRAETQYF
TGTGCCAGCAGCCTTAGCGGGAGGGCGGAGACCCAGTACTTC
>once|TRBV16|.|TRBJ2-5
CASSQLDVSKETQYF
TGTGCCAGCAGCCAATTGGACGTGAGCAAAGAGACCCAGTACTTC
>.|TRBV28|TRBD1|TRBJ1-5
CASSFPTGGENQPQHF
TGTGCCAGCAGTTTCCCGACAGGGGGCGAGAATCAGCCCCAGCATTTT
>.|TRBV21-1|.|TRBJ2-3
CASSKGWGGERESTDTQYF
TGTGCCAGCAGCAAAGGCTGGGGAGGGGAGCGGGAGAGCACAGATACGCAGTATTTT
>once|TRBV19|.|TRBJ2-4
CASSRDPGGDIQYF
TGTGCCAGTAGTAGGGACCCGGGTGGTGACATTCAGTACTTC
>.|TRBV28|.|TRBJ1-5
CASRKEDTQPQHF
TGTGCCAGCAGGAAAGAGGACACTCAGCCCCAGCATTTT
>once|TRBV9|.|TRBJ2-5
CASSERQLETQYF
TGTGCCAGCAGCGAACGACAGTTAGAGACCCAGTACTTC
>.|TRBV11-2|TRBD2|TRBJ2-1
CASSLTRTSVEGEQFF
TGTGCCAGCAGCTTAACCCGGACTAGCGTAGAGGGTGAGCAGTTCTTC
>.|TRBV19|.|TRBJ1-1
CASSTVLNTEAFF
TGTGCCAGTAGTACGGTCCTGAACACTGAAGCTTTCTTT
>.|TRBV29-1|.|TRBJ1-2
CSVDSGGYTF
TGCAGCGTCGACAGTGGGGGCTACACCTTC
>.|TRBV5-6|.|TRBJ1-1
CARKQGHTEAFF
TGTGCCAGAAAACAAGGGCACACTGAAGCTTTCTTT
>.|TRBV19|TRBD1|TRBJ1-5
CASSGQAPQPQHF
TGTGCCAGTAGTGGACAGGCTCCTCAGCCCCAGCATTTT
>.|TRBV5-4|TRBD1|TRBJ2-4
CASTNTGTESVAKNIQYF
TGTGCCAGCACCAATACCGGGACAGAGAGTGTAGCCAAAAACATTCAGTACTTC
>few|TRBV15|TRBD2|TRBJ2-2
CATSKGLAGGYTGELFF
TGTGCCACCAGCAAGGGACTAGCGGGAGGTTATACCGGGGAGCTGTTTTTT
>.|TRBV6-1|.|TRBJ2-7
CASSDEGAYEQYF
TGTGCCAGCAGTGACGAGGGAGCCTACGAGCAGTACTTC
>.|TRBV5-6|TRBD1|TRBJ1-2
CASSPQGAGGYTF
TGTGCCAGCAGCCCTCAGGGGGCGGGTGGCTACACCTTC
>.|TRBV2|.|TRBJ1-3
CASSGFGGFSGNTIYF
TGTGCCAGCAGTGGATTCGGCGGATTCTCTGGAAACACCATATATTTT
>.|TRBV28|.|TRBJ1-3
CASTLPGGNTIYF
TGTGCCAGCACCCTCCCGGGGGGAAACACCATATATTTT
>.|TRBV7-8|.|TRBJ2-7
CASSLRATGYEQYF
TGTGCCAGCAGCTTGCGGGCGACTGGGTACGAGCAGTACTTC
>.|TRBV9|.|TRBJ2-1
CASSPLWGYNEQFF
TGTGCCAGCAGCCCCCTCTGGGGGTACAATGAGCAGTTCTTC
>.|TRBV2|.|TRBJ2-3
CASSNQRGADTQYF
TGTGCCAGCAGCAACCAGAGGGGCGCAGATACGCAGTATTTT
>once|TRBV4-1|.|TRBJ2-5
CASSHETGRETQYF
TGCGCCAGCAGCCACGAGACCGGCCGGGAGACCCAGTACTTC
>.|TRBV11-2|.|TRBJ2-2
CASSSLGRQHTGELFF
TGTGCCAGCAGCTCCCTCGGTCGGCAGCACACCGGGGAGCTGTTTTTT